Following are 11 T cell receptor beta chains from one sample sequenced in a study of cytomegalovirus exposure and HLA in healthy donors. The study ran its PCR with 60 Vbeta and 13 Jbeta primers. Profiling relied on immunoSEQ multiplex PCR, and the TCRdb table lists in-frame clones only, not all of them. This sample has roughly 200,000 clones; around 75% occur once, and the top ten carry 1.8%. Material: PBMCs. The origin of the receptors is a woman aged 25 to 39 in good health and CMV-seronegative.

The chain couples TRBV5-4 to TRBJ2-7; 15 positions agree with TRBD2. The germline CDR1 and CDR2 sequences are SGHNT and YYREEE (reference sequence). Germline trimming cut 3 bases from V and 3 bases from J; bases unmatched to any gene: 7. This CDR3 has 17 amino acids. The CDR3: CASSSGLAGGEYYEQYF. The CDR3, as DNA: TGTGCCAGCAGCTCCGGACTAGCGGGAGGGGAATACTACGAGCAGTACTTC.

The rearrangement links TRBV5-4 to TRBJ1-1, with a weak D call TRBD1 (5 bases). V was clipped by 0 bases and J by 0 bases, with 12 bases between them. Germline-derived CDR1 and CDR2 are SGHNT and YYREEE (reference sequence). CDR3 length: 16 amino acids. Here the CDR3 DNA reads TGTGCCAGCAGCTTGGCTGGGGCGTCCATGAACACTGAAGCTTTCTTT. Translated: CASSLAGASMNTEAFF.

This chain links TRBV11-2 with TRBJ2-2; 9 nucleotides agree with TRBD2. Germline CDR1 reads SGHAT; CDR2 reads FQNNGV. Trimming took 0 bases from V and 7 from J; bases not matched to a gene: 9. The CDR3 runs 17 residues. The CDR3 nucleotides are TGTGCCAGCAGCTTAGAATTAATAGCGGGAGCTGGCGGGGAGCTGTTTTTT. As protein: CASSLELIAGAGGELFF. Combining the CDR3 with reference TRBV11-2 and TRBJ2-2 gives the whole variable domain EAGVAQSPRYKIIEKRQSVAFWCNPISGHATLYWYQQILGQGPKLLIQFQNNGVVDDSQLPKDRFSAERLKGVDSTLKIQPAKLEDSAVYLCASSLELIAGAGGELFFGEGSRLTVL.

In its sample, this clone was seen once. The J gene is TRBJ2-6, the V gene TRBV7-8, with a tentative D call TRBD2 (5 bases). There are 17 residues in the CDR3. Looked up from germline, CDR1 is SGHVS and CDR2 is FQNEAQ. V dropped 0 bases and J dropped 0 bases, with 9 bases sitting between them. The CDR3 loop is CASSLARRGSGANVLTF. The CDR3 nucleotides read TGTGCCAGCAGCTTAGCCCGACGGGGCTCTGGGGCCAACGTCCTGACTTTC. Combining the CDR3 with reference TRBV7-8 and TRBJ2-6 gives the whole variable domain GAGVSQSPRYKVAKRGQDVALRCDPISGHVSLFWYQQALGQGPEFLTYFQNEAQLDKSGLPSDRFFAERPEGSVSTLKIQRTQQEDSAVYLCASSLARRGSGANVLTFGAGSRLTVL.

CDR3 nucleotide sequence: TGTGCCAGCAGCCCGGGACAGTCTAATGAAAAACTGTTTTTT. This sequence encodes CASSPGQSNEKLFF. This sequence joins TRBV2 and TRBJ1-4, with TRBD1 identical over 7 bases. The CDR3 extends over 14 amino acids. CDR1 and CDR2 (germline): SNHLY, FYNNEI. After removal of 6 bases from V and 3 bases from J, the junction contained 4 bases not matched to a gene.

This clone was observed a handful of times. The genes are TRBV11-2 and TRBJ2-7; the D is unclear. This CDR3 contains 13 residues. Germline V gene data show CDR1 as SGHAT and CDR2 as FQNNGV. Trimming shortened V by 2 bases and J by 2 bases, and 7 bases separated the two germline ends. The CDR3 sequence is CASSLQVTYEQYF. CDR3 nucleotides: TGTGCCAGCAGCTTACAGGTGACCTACGAGCAGTACTTC. The full variable domain, in which reference TRBV11-2 and TRBJ2-7 provide the parts outside the CDR3, is EAGVAQSPRYKIIEKRQSVAFWCNPISGHATLYWYQQILGQGPKLLIQFQNNGVVDDSQLPKDRFSAERLKGVDSTLKIQPAKLEDSAVYLCASSLQVTYEQYFGPGTRLTVT.

This rearrangement joins TRBV10-1 to TRBJ2-1; D possibly corresponds to TRBD2 (6 bases). V was clipped by 0 bases and J by 7 bases, with 16 bases between them. The CDR3 runs to 16 residues. Germline lookup yields CDR1 WNHNN and CDR2 SYGVQD (reference sequence). Here the CDR3 reads CASSESRWGGGNEQFF. DNA of the CDR3: TGCGCCAGCAGTGAGTCACGGTGGGGAGGTGGAAATGAGCAGTTCTTC.

This chain uses TRBV18 with TRBJ2-7; a possible D gene is TRBD2 (6 bases). The CDR3 is made up of 15 amino acids. Germline V gives CDR1 KGHSH, CDR2 LQKENI. Trimming removed 6 bases at V and 1 base at J, with 16 bases between. The CDR3 is CASSPSGSISYEQYF. CDR3 sequence (DNA): TGTGCCAGCTCCCCTTCCGGGAGCATATCCTACGAGCAGTACTTC.

V gene TRBV18 combines with J gene TRBJ2-5, with D possibly being TRBD2 (6 bases). Per germline, CDR1 KGHSH and CDR2 LQKENI. Trimming took 3 bases from V and 5 from J, leaving 13 bases between them. The CDR3 sequence is 14 residues long. CDR3 in DNA: TGTGCCAGCTCACCTTTTGGGACTCGGGAGACCCAGTACTTC. Amino acid sequence: CASSPFGTRETQYF.

This sequence joins TRBV2 and TRBJ2-7; maybe TRBD1 (6 bases). The V gene's germline CDR1 is SNHLY and CDR2 FYNNEI. The CDR3 totals 14 residues. The germline V and J ends were trimmed by 4 bases and 0 bases, with 10 bases remaining between them. CDR3: CASSVDRISYEQYF. The CDR3 DNA sequence: TGTGCCAGCAGTGTTGACAGGATCTCCTACGAGCAGTACTTC. Looking up the rest from reference TRBV2 and TRBJ2-7 gives the full variable domain: EPEVTQTPSHQVTQMGQEVILRCVPISNHLYFYWYRQILGQKVEFLVSFYNNEISEKSEIFDDQFSVERPDGSNFTLKIRSTKLEDSAMYFCASSVDRISYEQYFGPGTRLTVT.

A word on this clone: At one boundary the junction diverges from the germline segment, which might be a read error. The V gene is TRBV30, the J gene TRBJ1-4; tentative D call: TRBD1 (6 bases). The CDR3 is 14 amino acids. The germline V gene has CDR1 GTSNPN and CDR2 SVGIG (reference sequence). The CDR3 loop reads CAWTQGTTNEKLFF. CDR3 DNA: TGTGCCTGGACCCAAGGGACAACGAATGAAAAACTGTTTTTT.